This TCR beta chain was obtained from a study of shared clonotypes between healthy human individuals. This CDR3 is 17 amino acids long. V gave up 2 bases and J gave up 4 bases; unmatched junction bases: 6. The germline V gene has CDR1 KGHSH and CDR2 LQKENI. Each donor was a Caucasian adult residing in Nashville, Tennessee. Here immunoSEQ multiplex PCR was the method, and the copy in TCRdb shows in-frame clones only, minus some. Of around 1,000,000 clones listed, approximately 80% are singletons. Sequencing used memory CD4+ T cells from PBMCs. Described subset: CD45RA-negative fraction. This clonotype was sampled from a man in his late teens or twenties in good health. Some clones in this sample may be carry-over from other donors' samples. This rearrangement joins TRBV18 to TRBJ2-2; 11 nucleotides align to TRBD1. This chain's CDR3 is CASSPNSGTGGTGELFF. The DNA for the CDR3 is TGTGCCAGCTCACCAAACTCCGGGACAGGGGGCACCGGGGAGCTGTTTTTT.